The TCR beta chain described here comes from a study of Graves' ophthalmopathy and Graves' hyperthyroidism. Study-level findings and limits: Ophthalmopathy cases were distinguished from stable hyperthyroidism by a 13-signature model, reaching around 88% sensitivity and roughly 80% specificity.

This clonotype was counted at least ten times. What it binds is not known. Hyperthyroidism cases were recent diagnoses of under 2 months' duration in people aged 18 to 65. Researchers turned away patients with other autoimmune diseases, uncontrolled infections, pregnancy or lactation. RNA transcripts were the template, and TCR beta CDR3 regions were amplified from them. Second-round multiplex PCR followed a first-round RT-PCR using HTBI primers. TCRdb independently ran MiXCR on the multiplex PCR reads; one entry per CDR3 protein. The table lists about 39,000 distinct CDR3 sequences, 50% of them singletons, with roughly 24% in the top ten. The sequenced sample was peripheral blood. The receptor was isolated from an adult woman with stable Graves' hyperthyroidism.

The CDR3 DNA follows: TGTGCCAGCAGCGGCAATAACTATGGCTACACCTTC. As protein: CASSGNNYGYTF. The chain carries TRBV9 and TRBJ1-2; D unclear. The CDR3 is 12 amino acids. From germline, CDR1 is SGDLS and CDR2 YYNGEE. V lost 3 bases to trimming and J lost 1 base, with 4 bases between them. Based on the CDR3 plus reference TRBV9 and TRBJ1-2, the full variable domain is DSGVTQTPKHLITATGQRVTLRCSPRSGDLSVYWYQQSLDQGLQFLIQYYNGEERAKGNILERFSAQQFPDLHSELNLSSLELGDSALYFCASSGNNYGYTFGSGTRLTVV.